This T cell receptor beta chain is drawn from a study of PD-1 blockade in classical Hodgkin lymphoma. The protocol was immunoSEQ multiplex PCR, while the TCRdb copy is restricted to in-frame clones and leaves out a portion. This repertoire shows 29,000 or so clones, roughly 80% found once; its top ten account for approximately 0.65%. As to time point: cycle 4 day 1 (C4D1), after 5 to 7 weeks of nivolumab. All trial patients relapsed after autologous stem cell transplantation. Purified CD4+ T cells were obtained from thawed PBMCs through magnetic negative selection. V was pared by 3 bases and J by 4 bases, with 7 bases of the junction left unmatched. Germline assignment: CDR1 WNHNN and CDR2 SYGVQD (reference sequence). The CDR3 extends over 15 amino acids.

This clonotype originated in a human donor with classical Hodgkin lymphoma. The V and J genes are TRBV10-1 and TRBJ2-3; 7 bases fit TRBD1. Sequencing was performed on CD4+ T cells from blood, taken before the fourth cycle of nivolumab. The chain's CDR3 is CASSDFGQEADTQYF. CDR3 nucleotide sequence: TGCGCCAGCAGTGATTTCGGACAGGAAGCAGATACGCAGTATTTT.